Listed here is a single T cell receptor (beta chain). As originally analysed: Quantification of nucleated cells was approximated via reference gene primer amplification. Sequencing was performed with immunoSEQ multiplex PCR; in TCRdb, only in-frame clones are kept and a portion is missing. The V and J calls and clone size are taken from that table; D and trimming were inferred from the DNA. The table lists some 94,000 clones, about 83% of them singletons. These data belong to a study of blood T cell repertoires in COVID-19. Study background: Donors in the United States, Italy and Spain gave samples during acute or convalescent COVID-19. The cDNA or gDNA used as material had been derived from T cells, B-cell-depleted T cells, or PBMCs.

Per germline, CDR1 SGHDT and CDR2 YYEEEE. V trimming: 3 bases; J trimming: 5 bases; junction bases outside the gene matches: 10. The CDR3 runs to 15 residues. The J gene is TRBJ2-7, the V gene TRBV5-6, with TRBD1 identical over 8 bases. The sequenced sample was peripheral blood. The origin of this receptor is a man between 65 and 80 years old with active or convalescent COVID-19. The CDR3 here is CASSSTDRANHEQYF. The CDR3 bases are TGTGCCAGCAGCTCAACGGACAGGGCCAACCACGAGCAGTACTTC.